The 31 T cell receptor beta chains below come from one sample, sequenced in a study of T cell responses to AZD1222 COVID-19 vaccine. The assay was immunoSEQ multiplex PCR, and TCRdb's table has in-frame clones only and misses some. The sample comprises around 110,000 clones, 90% to 95% of which are singletons, and approximately 22% rests with the top ten. Sequencing was performed on peripheral blood, taken on day 0 of AZD1222 vaccination. These receptor sequences come from an adult in good health.

This clone was seen more than once but under ten times. The rearrangement uses TRBV4-1 and TRBJ1-5; no clear D. This CDR3 has 14 residues. The germline V gene encodes CDR1 MGHRA and CDR2 YSYEKL. Between the trimmed V and J ends, which lost 0 bases and 3 bases, there was a span of 6 bases. Written as DNA, the CDR3 is TGCGCCAGCAGCCAAGAGGGTTACAATCAGCCCCAGCATTTT. This encodes CASSQEGYNQPQHF.

V usage is TRBV4-2 and J usage is TRBJ2-3, with 13 bases identical to TRBD2. CDR1 is LGHNA and CDR2 is YNFKEQ in the germline V gene. The CDR3 covers 19 residues. With 4 bases clipped from V and 0 bases from J, the junction kept 10 bases outside the gene matches. CDR3 sequence: CASSLTGLAGITSTDTQYF. In DNA form, the CDR3 reads TGTGCCAGCAGCCTTACGGGACTAGCGGGAATTACGAGCACAGATACGCAGTATTTT.

The rearrangement uses TRBV6-5 and TRBJ1-6; D not certain. Trimming took 6 bases from V and 0 from J, leaving 9 bases between them. From germline, CDR1 is MNHEY and CDR2 SVGAGI. The CDR3 is 15 amino acids. CDR3 in DNA: TGTGCCAGCAGCGTGGACGGCTCCTATAATTCACCCCTCCACTTT. Protein sequence: CASSVDGSYNSPLHF.

The chain carries TRBV3-1 (or the pseudogene TRBV3-2) and TRBJ1-6; D not resolved. Trimming removed 0 bases at V and 9 bases at J, with 3 bases between. Per germline, CDR1 LGHDT and CDR2 YNNKEL (reference sequence). This CDR3 is 12 amino acids long. The CDR3 DNA reads TGTGCCAGCAGCCAAGATCTTTCACCCCTCCACTTT. Translating it yields CASSQDLSPLHF.

J is TRBJ2-1 and V is TRBV29-1; perhaps TRBD2 as D (5 bases). The CDR3 has 11 residues. Germline V gene lookup returns CDR1 SQVTM and CDR2 ANQGSEA. Trimming took off 2 bases at V and 9 bases at J, with 8 bases between the two ends. CDR3 amino acids: CSVERGGEQFF. CDR3 DNA: TGCAGCGTTGAACGGGGTGGTGAGCAGTTCTTC.

The chain couples TRBV5-1 to TRBJ2-5; D tentatively reads TRBD1 or TRBD2 (5 bases each). The CDR3 spans 16 residues. CDR1 is SGHRS, CDR2 YFSETQ, per germline. V was cut by 0 bases and J by 5 bases, with 17 bases left in between. In DNA form, the CDR3 reads TGCGCCAGCAGCTTGGCGGGGACCTTAGGGGCCGAGACCCAGTACTTC. Translating gives CASSLAGTLGAETQYF.

The chain has TRBV5-1 and TRBJ1-2; the D gene is possibly TRBD1 (5 bases). Trimming removed 7 bases from V and 2 bases from J, with 15 bases in between. Germline lookup yields CDR1 SGHRS and CDR2 YFSETQ. The CDR3 totals 14 residues. This CDR3 is CASAGGGPNYGYTF. The CDR3 nucleotides are TGCGCCAGCGCCGGTGGGGGACCCAACTATGGCTACACCTTC.

This clone appeared once. The chain is built from TRBV30 and TRBJ2-2; 7 bases fit TRBD2. This CDR3 contains 11 residues. CDR1 and CDR2 (germline): GTSNPN, SVGIG (reference sequence). V dropped 7 bases and J dropped 8; count of bases not matched to a gene: 4. The CDR3 region is CASRGVGELFF. CDR3 DNA: TGTGCCTCCCGGGGGGTGGGGGAGCTGTTTTTT.

This chain joins TRBV7-8 and TRBJ1-4; perhaps TRBD1 as D (6 bases). The CDR3 runs 14 residues. CDR1 and CDR2 (germline): SGHVS, FQNEAQ. V was pared by 8 bases and J by 4 bases, with 14 bases between. The CDR3: CASGGGRINEKLFF. CDR3 nucleotide sequence: TGTGCCAGCGGGGGCGGACGGATTAATGAAAAACTGTTTTTT.

This chain joins TRBV29-1 and TRBJ2-7, with 10 nucleotides matching TRBD2. CDR3 length: 14 residues. The germline V gene encodes CDR1 SQVTM and CDR2 ANQGSEA. Trimming cost V 3 bases and J 6 bases; bases outside gene matches: 8. The CDR3 DNA follows: TGCAGCGTTGATAGCGGGGGGCCGAGAGCCGAGCAGTACTTC. It codes for CSVDSGGPRAEQYF.

This chain connects TRBV29-1 to TRBJ2-7, with TRBD2 identical over 14 bases. The CDR3 is 12 amino acids. Germline lookup yields CDR1 SQVTM and CDR2 ANQGSEA. With 7 bases clipped from V and 6 bases from J, the junction kept 2 bases outside the gene matches. The CDR3 loop is CSAGLAGGEQYF. The CDR3 coding sequence is TGCAGCGCTGGACTAGCGGGGGGCGAGCAGTACTTC.

This chain connects TRBV11-2 to TRBJ2-3; D gene uncertain. Germline loops: CDR1 SGHAT, CDR2 FQNNGV. The CDR3 runs 12 residues. Trimming stripped 5 bases from V and 8 bases from J, with 11 bases between. DNA of the CDR3: TGTGCCAGCAGCCCAACGACTGGTACGCAGTATTTT. It codes for CASSPTTGTQYF.

This clone was seen a handful of times. The rearrangement uses TRBV2 and TRBJ2-3, with D unclear. Germline assignment: CDR1 SNHLY and CDR2 FYNNEI. The CDR3 length is 11 residues. V lost 8 bases and J lost 3, with 6 bases in between. This CDR3 reads CASYGTDTQYF. The CDR3, as DNA: TGTGCCAGCTACGGTACAGATACGCAGTATTTT. The whole variable domain, filled in from reference TRBV2 and TRBJ2-3, reads EPEVTQTPSHQVTQMGQEVILRCVPISNHLYFYWYRQILGQKVEFLVSFYNNEISEKSEIFDDQFSVERPDGSNFTLKIRSTKLEDSAMYFCASYGTDTQYFGPGTRLTVL.

V usage is TRBV7-9 and J usage is TRBJ1-1; the D is unclear. Deletions cut 1 base from V and 2 bases from J, with 5 bases between. The CDR3 totals 13 residues. The V gene's germline CDR1 is SEHNR and CDR2 FQNEAQ (reference sequence). The DNA of the CDR3 is TGTGCCAGCAGCTTAGATTTAAACACTGAAGCTTTCTTT. Encoded protein: CASSLDLNTEAFF.

The chain has TRBV12-3 or TRBV12-4 and TRBJ1-1; D is ambiguous. The CDR3 is 11 amino acids. Trimming took off 5 bases at V and 11 bases at J, with 12 bases between the two ends. The CDR3 loop is CASSPATTAFF. CDR3 DNA: TGTGCCAGCAGTCCCGCGACTACGGCTTTCTTT.

This sequence joins TRBV6-2 or TRBV6-3 and TRBJ1-2, with TRBD1 matching 7 bases. The CDR3 is made up of 15 amino acids. The germline CDR1 and CDR2 sequences are MNHEY and SVGEGT. With 5 bases clipped from V and 4 bases from J, the junction kept 10 bases outside the gene matches. CDR3 amino acids: CASSTRQGRIYGYTF. CDR3 DNA: TGTGCCAGCAGTACACGACAGGGAAGGATCTATGGCTACACCTTC.

This clone has a handful of counts. J is TRBJ1-2 and V is TRBV27; D is ambiguous. The length of the CDR3 is 13 residues. Trimming removed 3 bases at V and 2 bases at J, with 7 bases between. CDR1 MNHEY and CDR2 SMNVEV come from the germline V gene (reference sequence). In DNA form, the CDR3 reads TGTGCCAGCAGTTTCTCTGGGAACTATGGCTACACCTTC. Translating gives CASSFSGNYGYTF.

This clone was counted between two and nine times. The genes are TRBV5-4 and TRBJ2-1; D unresolved. The length of the CDR3 is 14 residues. The V end lost 4 bases, the J end lost 7 bases, and 15 bases lay between the germline ends. Germline values: CDR1 SGHNT, CDR2 YYREEE (reference sequence). The CDR3 protein is CASSPWGRFNEQFF. The CDR3 bases are TGTGCCAGCAGCCCTTGGGGAAGGTTTAATGAGCAGTTCTTC.

The chain joins TRBV6-4 to TRBJ1-2; D unresolved. Deletions cut 4 bases from V and 7 bases from J, with 13 bases between. The CDR3 has 13 amino acids. Germline lookup yields CDR1 MRHNA and CDR2 SNTAGT. DNA of the CDR3: TGTGCCAGCAGTGGCGGCGGGGTTGGTGGCTACACCTTC. Its protein is CASSGGGVGGYTF.

The chain links TRBV10-2 to TRBJ1-4, with a possible D match to TRBD1 (5 bases). V was pared by 4 bases and J by 12 bases, with 12 bases between. This CDR3 has 12 residues. Germline V gives CDR1 WSHSY, CDR2 SAAADI. CDR3: CASSGDRSELFF. In DNA form, the CDR3 reads TGCGCCAGCAGTGGGGACCGGTCGGAACTGTTTTTT.

The gene calls are TRBV18 and TRBJ1-1, with D possibly being TRBD1 (5 bases). V was pared by 6 bases and J by 1 base, with 15 bases between. Germline V gene data show CDR1 as KGHSH and CDR2 as LQKENI. This CDR3 has 15 residues. The CDR3 region is CASSSARGENTEAFF. Here the CDR3 DNA reads TGTGCCAGCTCGTCCGCCCGAGGGGAGAACACTGAAGCTTTCTTT.

Concerning this clone itself: Other DNA sequences from this sample encode an identical CDR3 as well. The rearrangement uses TRBV9 and TRBJ2-3; 11 bases agree with TRBD2. The CDR3 is 14 amino acids. From germline, CDR1 is SGDLS and CDR2 YYNGEE. V gave up 3 bases and J gave up 6 bases; unmatched junction bases: 3. The CDR3 nucleotides are TGTGCCAGCAGCGGTAGCGGGGGGGCCGATACGCAGTATTTT. As protein: CASSGSGGADTQYF. The variable domain in full, completed from reference TRBV9 and TRBJ2-3, reads DSGVTQTPKHLITATGQRVTLRCSPRSGDLSVYWYQQSLDQGLQFLIQYYNGEERAKGNILERFSAQQFPDLHSELNLSSLELGDSALYFCASSGSGGADTQYFGPGTRLTVL.

This clone qualifies as medium-sized (0.01 to 0.1%). The chain couples TRBV5-1 to TRBJ2-5; D uncertain. V was clipped by 1 base and J by 3 bases, with 16 bases between them. CDR1 SGHRS and CDR2 YFSETQ come from the germline V gene. CDR3 length: 16 amino acids. The CDR3, as DNA: TGCGCCAGCAGCTTGTATCTAGAGCAGAGAGAAGAGACCCAGTACTTC. It codes for CASSLYLEQREETQYF.

V and J are TRBV4-1 and TRBJ2-7, with 7 bases identical to TRBD2. The CDR3 is made up of 15 amino acids. Trimming removed 3 bases from V and 2 bases from J; junction bases left unmatched: 7. Germline V CDR1 and CDR2: MGHRA, YSYEKL. CDR3 in DNA: TGCGCCAGCAGCCAGGGATGGGGGGGTGCCTACGAGCAGTACTTC. It yields the protein CASSQGWGGAYEQYF.

This chain connects TRBV7-6 to TRBJ2-3, with 7 bases that match TRBD1. The length of the CDR3 is 16 residues. V was pared by 6 bases and J by 2 bases, with 11 bases of the junction left unmatched. Germline assignment: CDR1 SGHVS and CDR2 FNYEAQ. The CDR3 loop is CASSDRVLGYTDTQYF. The CDR3 nucleotides read TGTGCCAGCAGTGACAGGGTCTTGGGCTACACAGATACGCAGTATTTT.

The chain has TRBV5-6 and TRBJ1-1, with no clear D. Germline CDR1 is SGHDT and CDR2 is YYEEEE. This CDR3 has 13 amino acids. V dropped 0 bases and J dropped 6 bases, with 9 bases sitting between them. CDR3 nucleotide sequence: TGTGCCAGCAGCTTGGGCCGGGTTGCTGAAGCTTTCTTT. It specifies CASSLGRVAEAFF.

The chain links TRBV7-2 to TRBJ2-7; 7 bases fit TRBD2. Germline V CDR1 and CDR2: SGHTA, FQGNSA. J was trimmed by 5 bases and V by 1 base; bases with no gene match: 11. The CDR3 sequence is 16 residues long. The CDR3 loop is CASSLVATGTTNEQYF. CDR3 in DNA: TGTGCCAGCAGCTTAGTGGCGACGGGGACTACGAACGAGCAGTACTTC.

The chain has TRBV5-6 and TRBJ1-2; D possibly corresponds to TRBD1 (5 bases). V shed 0 bases and J shed 6 bases, with 9 bases lying between them. The CDR3 extends over 13 amino acids. Germline V CDR1 and CDR2: SGHDT, YYEEEE. The CDR3 nucleotides read TGTGCCAGCAGCTTGGGCAGGGAACATGGCTACACCTTC. Its translation: CASSLGREHGYTF. The whole variable domain, filled in from reference TRBV5-6 and TRBJ1-2, reads DAGVTQSPTHLIKTRGQQVTLRCSPKSGHDTVSWYQQALGQGPQFIFQYYEEEERQRGNFPDRFSGHQFPNYSSELNVNALLLGDSALYLCASSLGREHGYTFGSGTRLTVV.

The table lists this clone with a few counts. The chain carries TRBV18 and TRBJ2-1; TRBD2 agrees at 10 bases. Trimming removed 2 bases from V and 7 bases from J; junction bases left unmatched: 11. There are 17 residues in the CDR3. CDR1 and CDR2 (germline): KGHSH, LQKENI. This CDR3 reads CASSPNYGLADGNEQFF. The CDR3 DNA follows: TGTGCCAGCTCACCAAACTACGGACTAGCGGATGGGAATGAGCAGTTCTTC.

The genes are TRBV11-2 and TRBJ2-2; D is undetermined. The CDR3 is 14 residues long. Germline V gene data show CDR1 as SGHAT and CDR2 as FQNNGV. The V end lost 2 bases, the J end lost 1 base, and 5 bases lay between the germline ends. CDR3 in amino acids: CASSLSENTGELFF. In DNA, the CDR3 is TGTGCCAGCAGCTTATCGGAGAACACCGGGGAGCTGTTTTTT. The complete variable domain, with remaining parts taken from reference TRBV11-2 and TRBJ2-2, reads EAGVAQSPRYKIIEKRQSVAFWCNPISGHATLYWYQQILGQGPKLLIQFQNNGVVDDSQLPKDRFSAERLKGVDSTLKIQPAKLEDSAVYLCASSLSENTGELFFGEGSRLTVL.

The V gene is TRBV9, the J gene TRBJ1-6, with 7 bases that match TRBD1. Germline V gene lookup returns CDR1 SGDLS and CDR2 YYNGEE. J gave up 15 bases and V 0 bases, and 3 bases lay outside the gene matches. There are 12 residues in the CDR3. The CDR3 region is CASSVEGAVLHF. The CDR3 coding sequence is TGTGCCAGCAGCGTAGAGGGGGCAGTCCTCCACTTT.